Below, 12 T cell receptor beta chains from the same sample are listed, as sequenced in a study of OX40 agonist ivuxolimab in advanced cancers. TCRdb's copy holds only in-frame clones and misses some; the assay was immunoSEQ multiplex PCR. Of some 41,000 clones in the sample, 80% to 90% were seen once. The source material was CD4+ or CD8+ T cells sorted from blood, sampled in a trial of the OX40 agonist ivuxolimab. The receptors shown here come from an adult with an advanced solid tumor such as melanoma, head and neck, liver or kidney cancer.

J is TRBJ2-7 and V is TRBV28; 12 positions match TRBD1. The CDR3 is 14 amino acids. In germline, CDR1 is MDHEN, CDR2 SYDVKM. J gave up 4 bases and V 5 bases, and 3 bases lay outside the gene matches. The CDR3 spells CASSGTGGTYEQYF. Written as DNA, the CDR3 is TGTGCCAGCAGTGGGACAGGGGGCACATACGAGCAGTACTTC.

The rearrangement joins TRBV19 to TRBJ2-2; 10 bases map to TRBD2. V gave up 2 bases and J gave up 5 bases; unmatched junction bases: 2. Germline V lookup: CDR1 LNHDA, CDR2 SQIVND (reference sequence). The CDR3 contains 15 residues. Written as DNA, the CDR3 is TGTGCCAGTAGTATAAGCGGGAGGGTTACCGGGGAGCTGTTTTTT. Its protein product is CASSISGRVTGELFF.

The chain couples TRBV2 to TRBJ2-3, with TRBD2 matching over 8 bases. The CDR3 has 15 residues. Losses at the gene ends were 2 bases for V and 2 bases for J; bases not matched to a gene: 3. Germline V gene data show CDR1 as SNHLY and CDR2 as FYNNEI. The CDR3 here is CASSETSGSTDTQYF. Written as DNA, the CDR3 is TGTGCCAGCAGTGAAACTAGCGGTTCCACAGATACGCAGTATTTT.

A few counts support this clone. The genes are TRBV10-1 and TRBJ2-2; D unclear. This CDR3 contains 14 residues. Germline V CDR1 and CDR2: WNHNN, SYGVQD (reference sequence). V lost 2 bases to trimming and J lost 4 bases, with 8 bases between them. The CDR3 here is CASSELEGTGELFF. CDR3 bases: TGCGCCAGCAGTGAGCTAGAAGGCACCGGGGAGCTGTTTTTT.

The chain employs TRBV11-3 and TRBJ1-1; D call uncertain. Trimming left V 2 bases short and J 0 bases short, with 4 bases between. CDR3 length: 13 amino acids. CDR1 and CDR2 (germline): SGHNT, YENEEA. CDR3 in amino acids: CASSLKVNTEAFF. The DNA of the CDR3 is TGTGCCAGCAGCTTAAAGGTGAACACTGAAGCTTTCTTT.

The genes are TRBV21-1 and TRBJ1-4; TRBD1 reflects the table's D call only, with no check against the DNA. TRBV21-1 represents a pseudogene. The length of the CDR3 is 16 residues. The CDR3 reads CASSKTGASTNEKLFF. For the CDR3, the DNA is TGTGCCAGCAGCAAGACAGGGGCGTCAACTAATGAAAAACTGTTTTTT.

The chain is built from TRBV4-1 and TRBJ2-7; D is ambiguous. Germline V CDR1 and CDR2: MGHRA, YSYEKL. The V and J ends lost 3 bases and 5 bases respectively, with 5 bases between them. CDR3 length equals 11 residues. The CDR3, as DNA: TGCGCCAGCAGCCAGGGTCACGAGCAGTACTTC. This encodes CASSQGHEQYF.

V gene TRBV7-8 combines with J gene TRBJ2-7; 13 bases match TRBD2. This CDR3 comprises 15 residues. Trimming cost V 5 bases and J 6 bases; bases outside gene matches: 7. Per the germline V gene, CDR1 is SGHVS and CDR2 is FQNEAQ. The CDR3 sequence: CASSATSGRAVEQYF. Here the CDR3 DNA reads TGTGCCAGCAGCGCTACTAGCGGGAGGGCTGTCGAGCAGTACTTC.

The rearrangement links TRBV19 to TRBJ2-2; D uncertain. Germline V gene data show CDR1 as LNHDA and CDR2 as SQIVND (reference sequence). This CDR3 is 14 amino acids long. Trimming took 3 bases from V and 3 from J, leaving 8 bases between them. The CDR3, as DNA: TGTGCCAGTAGTATGGGGATAGACACCGGGGAGCTGTTTTTT. Its protein is CASSMGIDTGELFF.

The CDR3 loop reads CASSYATSWDTQYF. DNA for the CDR3: TGTGCCAGCAGTTACGCGACTAGTTGGGATACGCAGTATTTT. This rearrangement joins TRBV28 to TRBJ2-3, with D perhaps matching TRBD2 (6 bases). Trimming removed 4 bases from V and 6 bases from J, with 14 bases in between. This CDR3 contains 14 residues. Germline CDR1 MDHEN, CDR2 SYDVKM.

The chain links TRBV7-7 to TRBJ2-5; D could derive from TRBD1 or TRBD2 (5 bases each). The CDR3 spans 13 residues. Germline V gene sequence: CDR1 SSHAT, CDR2 FNYEAQ (reference sequence). V was pared by 5 bases and J by 2 bases, with 9 bases between. Here the CDR3 reads CASSMGRQETQYF. CDR3 nucleotide sequence: TGTGCCAGCAGCATGGGACGACAAGAGACCCAGTACTTC.

The chain employs TRBV10-1 and TRBJ1-1; TRBD1 agrees at 7 bases. V dropped 3 bases and J dropped 6; count of bases not matched to a gene: 1. The CDR3 has 12 residues. Germline CDR1 and CDR2: WNHNN and SYGVQD (reference sequence). The CDR3 region is CASSDTGAEAFF. CDR3 coding DNA: TGCGCCAGCAGTGATACAGGGGCTGAAGCTTTCTTT.